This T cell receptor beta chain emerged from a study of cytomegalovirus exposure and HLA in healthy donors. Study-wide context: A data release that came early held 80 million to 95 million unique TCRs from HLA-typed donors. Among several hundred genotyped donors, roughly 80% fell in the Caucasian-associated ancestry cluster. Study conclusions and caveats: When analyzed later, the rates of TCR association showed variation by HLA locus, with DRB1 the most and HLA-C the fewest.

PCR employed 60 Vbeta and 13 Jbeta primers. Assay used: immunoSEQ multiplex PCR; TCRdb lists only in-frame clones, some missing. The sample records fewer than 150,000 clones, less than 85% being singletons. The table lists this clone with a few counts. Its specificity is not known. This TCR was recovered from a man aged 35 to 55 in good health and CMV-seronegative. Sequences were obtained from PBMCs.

Here the CDR3 DNA reads TGTGCCATCAGTGAAGATCCGGACAGGGTAGAAAAACTGTTTTTT. This encodes CAISEDPDRVEKLFF. The rearrangement links TRBV10-3 to TRBJ1-4, with TRBD1 matching over 8 bases. The junction had 8 bases not matched to a gene; V was cut back by 3 bases and J by 8 bases. The CDR3 is made up of 15 amino acids. Germline V CDR1 and CDR2: ENHRY, SYGVKD.